Presented here are 26 T cell receptor beta chains from one specimen sequenced in a study of control samples from healthy donors and cancer patients. Sequenced by immunoSEQ multiplex PCR; TCRdb stores in-frame clones only, minus some. This sample has roughly 200,000 clones, with about 91% found just once. The sample consisted of blood. Receptor source: a man aged 30-40 years in good health.

This rearrangement joins TRBV4-1 to TRBJ1-1; maybe TRBD1 (6 bases). This CDR3 has 20 amino acids. The V and J ends lost 0 bases and 1 base respectively, with 24 bases between them. CDR1 is MGHRA, CDR2 YSYEKL, per germline. CDR3 DNA sequence: TGCGCCAGCAGCCAAGATAGGGGGGGAACGGCCCTACAAAGGAACACTGAAGCTTTCTTT. This encodes CASSQDRGGTALQRNTEAFF.

The chain has TRBV21-1 and TRBJ1-4. TRBV21-1 is described as a pseudogene. The CDR3 sequence is 16 residues long. The CDR3 DNA reads as TGTGCCAGCAGCAAAGGGGTGGGGAGGGATAAGGAAAAACTGTTTTTT. It translates to CASSKGVGRDKEKLFF.

The V call is TRBV27, the J call TRBJ2-7; TRBD1 aligns across 9 bases. V was pared by 8 bases and J by 5 bases, with 10 bases of the junction left unmatched. Germline V lookup: CDR1 MNHEY, CDR2 SMNVEV (reference sequence). The CDR3 length is 14 residues. CDR3 protein: CASGRTGVVNEQYF. The CDR3 nucleotides are TGTGCCAGCGGGCGGACAGGGGTGGTAAACGAGCAGTACTTC.

The rearrangement uses TRBV27 and TRBJ1-3, with 8 bases aligning to TRBD1. J gave up 2 bases and V 2 bases, and 5 bases lay outside the gene matches. Looked up from germline, CDR1 is MNHEY and CDR2 is SMNVEV (reference sequence). The CDR3 runs 16 residues. CDR3 in DNA: TGTGCCAGCAGTTTAAAGGGACAGGCTCCTGGAAACACCATATATTTT. Translating gives CASSLKGQAPGNTIYF.

The chain links TRBV5-1 to TRBJ1-1, with TRBD1 as a possible D gene (5 bases). Looked up from germline, CDR1 is SGHRS and CDR2 is YFSETQ. V lost 5 bases and J 5 bases, leaving 19 bases between the germline ends. The CDR3 totals 15 residues. The CDR3 DNA is TGCGCCAGCAGGGAAGGGCCCAGGGATCATACTGAAGCTTTCTTT. It is translated as CASREGPRDHTEAFF.

DNA of the CDR3: TGTGCCAGCTCACCAGGACTTCAGGGACAGGATGAAGCTTTCTTT. Translating it yields CASSPGLQGQDEAFF. The chain combines TRBV18 with TRBJ1-1, with 8 bases that match TRBD1. CDR3 length: 15 amino acids. V trimming: 2 bases; J trimming: 7 bases; junction bases outside the gene matches: 9. CDR1 and CDR2 from the germline V gene are KGHSH and LQKENI.

The genes are TRBV13 and TRBJ1-3, with TRBD1 as a possible D gene (6 bases). CDR3 length: 16 residues. Germline V gene data show CDR1 as PRHDT and CDR2 as FYEKMQ (reference sequence). Trimming left V 3 bases short and J 0 bases short, with 12 bases between. The CDR3 loop reads CASSFTGIGSGNTIYF. As DNA, the CDR3 is TGTGCCAGCAGCTTCACAGGGATAGGCTCTGGAAACACCATATATTTT.

The chain employs TRBV11-2 and TRBJ2-1; D is undetermined. V was cut by 0 bases and J by 15 bases, with 15 bases left in between. Germline V gene sequence: CDR1 SGHAT, CDR2 FQNNGV. The CDR3 runs 13 residues. The DNA of the CDR3 is TGTGCCAGCAGCTTAGATTGGGCCGTAGTACCGTTCTTC. Residues: CASSLDWAVVPFF.

The gene calls are TRBV19 and TRBJ1-2, with 7 positions matching TRBD1. Germline trimming cut 5 bases from V and 5 bases from J; bases unmatched to any gene: 5. CDR1 and CDR2 from the germline V gene are LNHDA and SQIVND (reference sequence). The CDR3 has 13 residues. This chain's CDR3 is CASSPTGVYGYTF. In DNA, the CDR3 is TGTGCCAGTAGTCCTACAGGGGTTTATGGCTACACCTTC.

J is TRBJ1-1 and V is TRBV20-1; possibly TRBD1 for D (5 bases). The CDR3 runs 14 residues. V lost 3 bases and J 1 base, leaving 12 bases between the germline ends. CDR1 and CDR2 from the germline V gene are DFQATT and SNEGSKA (reference sequence). Here the CDR3 reads CSASRKRGNTEAFF. CDR3 bases: TGCAGTGCTAGTCGAAAAAGGGGGAACACTGAAGCTTTCTTT.

The rearrangement links TRBV25-1 to TRBJ2-3; 11 nucleotides agree with TRBD2. The V segment lost 5 bases and the J segment 0 bases; nucleotides outside the gene matches: 4. The CDR3 consists of 16 residues. Germline CDR1 and CDR2: MGHDK and SYGVNS. CDR3 nucleotide sequence: TGTGCCAGCAGTAGGTTAGCGGGGGGGAGCACAGATACGCAGTATTTT. It encodes CASSRLAGGSTDTQYF.

V and J are TRBV7-9 and TRBJ1-2; 7 bases fit TRBD1. Germline V lookup: CDR1 SEHNR, CDR2 FQNEAQ (reference sequence). V shed 4 bases, J shed 0 bases, and the junction held 2 bases outside the gene matches. This CDR3 contains 14 residues. CDR3 sequence reads: CASSSTGTNYGYTF. The CDR3 DNA reads as TGTGCCAGCAGCTCGACAGGGACTAACTATGGCTACACCTTC.

The V gene is TRBV6-2 or TRBV6-3, the J gene TRBJ2-1; 7 bases are shared with TRBD2. There are 14 residues in the CDR3. V gave up 6 bases and J gave up 1 base; unmatched junction bases: 3. Germline CDR1 and CDR2: MNHEY and SVGEGT. This chain's CDR3 is CASSWGGSYNEQFF. DNA of the CDR3: TGTGCCAGCAGCTGGGGGGGATCCTACAATGAGCAGTTCTTC.

The rearrangement uses TRBV6-1 and TRBJ2-7, with D uncertain. Germline V CDR1 and CDR2: MNHNS, SASEGT. Trimming stripped 2 bases from V and 2 bases from J, with 4 bases between. The CDR3 runs 12 residues. CDR3 sequence: CASSESAYEQYF. The CDR3 DNA reads TGTGCCAGCAGTGAATCAGCCTACGAGCAGTACTTC.

The chain joins TRBV9 to TRBJ1-2, with TRBD1 matching over 10 bases. The CDR3 has 16 amino acids. Trimming cost V 0 bases and J 5 bases; bases outside gene matches: 7. CDR1 is SGDLS, CDR2 YYNGEE, per germline. CDR3 residues: CASSVEEDRGFYGYTF. In nucleotides, the CDR3 is TGTGCCAGCAGCGTAGAGGAGGACAGGGGGTTTTATGGCTACACCTTC.

The V and J genes are TRBV11-2 and TRBJ2-7; D not certain. The V end lost 0 bases, the J end lost 0 bases, and 9 bases lay between the germline ends. Germline lookup yields CDR1 SGHAT and CDR2 FQNNGV. This CDR3 is 15 amino acids long. The CDR3, as DNA: TGTGCCAGCAGCTTAGATCTTACAGACTCCTACGAGCAGTACTTC. It specifies CASSLDLTDSYEQYF. Filled out from reference TRBV11-2 and TRBJ2-7, the complete variable domain reads EAGVAQSPRYKIIEKRQSVAFWCNPISGHATLYWYQQILGQGPKLLIQFQNNGVVDDSQLPKDRFSAERLKGVDSTLKIQPAKLEDSAVYLCASSLDLTDSYEQYFGPGTRLTVT.

This chain uses TRBV27 with TRBJ2-7; D unclear. CDR1 is MNHEY, CDR2 SMNVEV, per germline (reference sequence). Trimming removed 5 bases from V and 0 bases from J, with 8 bases in between. The CDR3 is 13 residues long. The CDR3: CASSLSVSYEQYF. The CDR3 DNA is TGTGCCAGCAGTCTCTCTGTCTCCTACGAGCAGTACTTC.

The genes are TRBV15 and TRBJ2-1, with TRBD1 matching over 7 bases. Trimming at V came to 9 bases and at J to 3 bases, leaving 5 bases not matched to a gene. CDR1 and CDR2 (germline): LNHNV, YYDKDF (reference sequence). CDR3 length: 13 residues. Here the CDR3 DNA reads TGTGCCACTACGGACAGGAGCTACAATGAGCAGTTCTTC. Encoded protein: CATTDRSYNEQFF.

The rearrangement links TRBV19 to TRBJ1-5; D unresolved. The germline gives CDR1 LNHDA, CDR2 SQIVND (reference sequence). V was pared by 6 bases and J by 3 bases, with 12 bases between. The CDR3 sequence is 14 residues long. For the CDR3, the DNA is TGTGCCAGTAGCCCTCCAGGAGACAATCAGCCCCAGCATTTT. Protein product: CASSPPGDNQPQHF. Using reference TRBV19 and TRBJ1-5 for the parts outside the CDR3, the full variable domain is DGGITQSPKYLFRKEGQNVTLSCEQNLNHDAMYWYRQDPGQGLRLIYYSQIVNDFQKGDIAEGYSVSREKKESFPLTVTSAQKNPTAFYLCASSPPGDNQPQHFGDGTRLSIL.

The chain links TRBV19 to TRBJ2-5, with a possible D match to TRBD2 (6 bases). The CDR3 totals 11 residues. Trimming cost V 6 bases and J 5 bases, with 7 bases left between them. The germline V gene encodes CDR1 LNHDA and CDR2 SQIVND (reference sequence). The CDR3 coding sequence is TGTGCCAGTAGCCTAGCGGAGACCCAGTACTTC. Translated: CASSLAETQYF. Supplemented by reference TRBV19 and TRBJ2-5, the full variable domain reads DGGITQSPKYLFRKEGQNVTLSCEQNLNHDAMYWYRQDPGQGLRLIYYSQIVNDFQKGDIAEGYSVSREKKESFPLTVTSAQKNPTAFYLCASSLAETQYFGPGTRLLVL.

The chain is built from TRBV28 and TRBJ2-6, with a possible D match to TRBD1 (6 bases). V lost 4 bases and J 2 bases, leaving 15 bases between the germline ends. CDR3 length: 17 amino acids. Per the germline V gene, CDR1 is MDHEN and CDR2 is SYDVKM. The CDR3 DNA reads TGTGCCAGCAGTTGGGGGCTTGGGGCCCCTGGGGCCAACGTCCTGACTTTC. As protein: CASSWGLGAPGANVLTF.

The chain uses TRBV7-3 and TRBJ2-1; D is possibly TRBD2 (5 bases). The CDR3 contains 13 residues. Germline assignment: CDR1 SGHTA and CDR2 FQGTGA. The ends were cut back, 5 bases at V and 4 bases at J, with 9 bases in the middle. DNA of the CDR3: TGTGCCAGCAGCCTACTAGGGTACAATGAGCAGTTCTTC. Translation gives CASSLLGYNEQFF.

CDR3 region: CAWSNRGANNYGYTF. The CDR3 DNA sequence: TGTGCCTGGAGTAATAGGGGGGCGAATAACTATGGCTACACCTTC. The chain employs TRBV30 and TRBJ1-2, with D tentatively TRBD1 (6 bases). V shed 2 bases and J shed 1 base, with 14 bases lying between them. Per the germline V gene, CDR1 is GTSNPN and CDR2 is SVGIG (reference sequence). The CDR3 runs to 15 residues.

The chain is built from TRBV6-4 and TRBJ1-5; a weak D match, TRBD1 (5 bases). Germline lookup yields CDR1 MRHNA and CDR2 SNTAGT. The CDR3 runs to 14 residues. V lost 6 bases, J lost 5 bases, and 14 bases lay in between. The CDR3 region is CASSARWGDQPQHF. The CDR3 region has the DNA TGTGCCAGCAGCGCTCGTTGGGGGGATCAGCCCCAGCATTTT.

This chain links TRBV4-1 with TRBJ2-3; D gene unclear. This CDR3 spans 17 amino acids. V was trimmed by 1 base and J by 4 bases, leaving 18 bases between them. The germline gives CDR1 MGHRA, CDR2 YSYEKL. CDR3 DNA: TGCGCCAGCAGCCAAGCAGGACCGATAGGTAGGGCAGATACGCAGTATTTT. Encoded protein: CASSQAGPIGRADTQYF.

This clone was found once. The V call is TRBV6-5, the J call TRBJ1-5; D ambiguous. Germline-derived CDR1 and CDR2 are MNHEY and SVGAGI. The V end lost 7 bases, the J end lost 6 bases, and 19 bases lay between the germline ends. CDR3 length: 15 amino acids. The CDR3 bases are TGTGCCAGCACCTTGAGATGGGCAGGTAGTCAGCCCCAGCATTTT. Protein sequence: CASTLRWAGSQPQHF.